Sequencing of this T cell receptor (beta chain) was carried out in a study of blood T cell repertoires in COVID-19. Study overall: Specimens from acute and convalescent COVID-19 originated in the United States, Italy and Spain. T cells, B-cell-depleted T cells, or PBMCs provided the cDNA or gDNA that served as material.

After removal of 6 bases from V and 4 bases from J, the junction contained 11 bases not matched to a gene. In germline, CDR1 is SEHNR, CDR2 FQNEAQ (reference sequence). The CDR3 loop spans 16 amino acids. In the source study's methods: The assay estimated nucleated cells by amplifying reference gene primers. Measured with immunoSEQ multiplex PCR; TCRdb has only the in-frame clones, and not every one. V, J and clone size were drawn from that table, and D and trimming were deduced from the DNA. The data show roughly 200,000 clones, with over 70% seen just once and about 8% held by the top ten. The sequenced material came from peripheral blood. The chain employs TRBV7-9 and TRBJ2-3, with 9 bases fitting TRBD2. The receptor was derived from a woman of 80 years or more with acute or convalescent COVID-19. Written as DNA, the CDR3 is TGTGCCAGCAGACATTCCGGGGCGGGAGGGGCAGATACGCAGTATTTT. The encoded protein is CASRHSGAGGADTQYF.